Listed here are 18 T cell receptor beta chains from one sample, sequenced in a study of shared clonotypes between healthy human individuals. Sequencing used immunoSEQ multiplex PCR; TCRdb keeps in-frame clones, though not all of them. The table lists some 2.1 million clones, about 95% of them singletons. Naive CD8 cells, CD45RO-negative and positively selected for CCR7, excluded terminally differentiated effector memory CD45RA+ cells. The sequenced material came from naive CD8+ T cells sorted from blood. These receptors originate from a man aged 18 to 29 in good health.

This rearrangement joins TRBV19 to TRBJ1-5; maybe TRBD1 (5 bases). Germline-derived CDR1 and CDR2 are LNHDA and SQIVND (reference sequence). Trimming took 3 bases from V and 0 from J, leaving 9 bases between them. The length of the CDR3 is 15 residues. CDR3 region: CASSINRHSNQPQHF. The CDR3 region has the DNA TGTGCCAGTAGTATTAACAGGCATAGCAATCAGCCCCAGCATTTT.

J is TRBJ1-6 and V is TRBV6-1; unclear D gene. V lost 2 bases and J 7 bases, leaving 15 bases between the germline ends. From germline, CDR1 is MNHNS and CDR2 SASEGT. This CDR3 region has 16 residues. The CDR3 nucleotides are TGTGCCAGCAGTGAATCGGCGAGTTGGGCCAATTCACCCCTCCACTTT. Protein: CASSESASWANSPLHF.

This CDR3 is CSVGGVGTEAFF. DNA of the CDR3: TGCAGCGTTGGGGGGGTAGGAACTGAAGCTTTCTTT. The chain is built from TRBV29-1 and TRBJ1-1; possibly TRBD1 for D (5 bases). Germline CDR1 and CDR2: SQVTM and ANQGSEA. Deletions cut 4 bases from V and 5 bases from J, with 11 bases between. The CDR3 is 12 amino acids.

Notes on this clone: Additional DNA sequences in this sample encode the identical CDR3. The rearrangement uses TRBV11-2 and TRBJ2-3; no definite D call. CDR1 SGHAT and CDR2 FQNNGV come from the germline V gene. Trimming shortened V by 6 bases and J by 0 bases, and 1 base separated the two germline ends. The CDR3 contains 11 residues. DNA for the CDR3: TGTGCCAGCAGTAGCACAGATACGCAGTATTTT. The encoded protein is CASSSTDTQYF.

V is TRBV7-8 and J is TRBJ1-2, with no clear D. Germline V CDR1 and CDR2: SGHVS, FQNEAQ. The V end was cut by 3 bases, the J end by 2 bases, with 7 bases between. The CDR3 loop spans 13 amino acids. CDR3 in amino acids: CASSFAPNYGYTF. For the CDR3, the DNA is TGTGCCAGCAGCTTCGCTCCCAACTATGGCTACACCTTC. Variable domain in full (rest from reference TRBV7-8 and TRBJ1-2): GAGVSQSPRYKVAKRGQDVALRCDPISGHVSLFWYQQALGQGPEFLTYFQNEAQLDKSGLPSDRFFAERPEGSVSTLKIQRTQQEDSAVYLCASSFAPNYGYTFGSGTRLTVV.

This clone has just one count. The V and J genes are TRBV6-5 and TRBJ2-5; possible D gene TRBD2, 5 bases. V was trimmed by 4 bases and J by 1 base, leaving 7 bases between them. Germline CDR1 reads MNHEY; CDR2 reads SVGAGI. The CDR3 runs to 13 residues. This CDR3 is CASSWESQETQYF. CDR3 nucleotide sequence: TGTGCCAGCAGTTGGGAGTCCCAAGAGACCCAGTACTTC.

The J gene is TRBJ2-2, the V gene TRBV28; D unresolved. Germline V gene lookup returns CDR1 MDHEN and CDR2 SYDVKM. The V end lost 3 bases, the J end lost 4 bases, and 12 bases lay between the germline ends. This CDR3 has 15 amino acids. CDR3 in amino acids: CASSLKVSPTGELFF. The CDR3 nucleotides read TGTGCCAGCAGTTTGAAGGTCAGCCCCACCGGGGAGCTGTTTTTT.

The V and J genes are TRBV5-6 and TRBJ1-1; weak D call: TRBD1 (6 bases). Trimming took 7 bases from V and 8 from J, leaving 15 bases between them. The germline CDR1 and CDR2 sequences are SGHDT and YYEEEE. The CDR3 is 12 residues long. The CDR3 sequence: CASEGGNGEAFF. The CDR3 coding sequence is TGTGCCAGCGAGGGGGGTAACGGCGAAGCTTTCTTT.

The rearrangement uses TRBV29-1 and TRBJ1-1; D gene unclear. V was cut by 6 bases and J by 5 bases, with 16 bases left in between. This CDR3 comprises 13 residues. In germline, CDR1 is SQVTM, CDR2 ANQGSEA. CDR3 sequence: CSVGPPGLTEAFF. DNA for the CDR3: TGCAGCGTAGGTCCCCCGGGGTTGACTGAAGCTTTCTTT.

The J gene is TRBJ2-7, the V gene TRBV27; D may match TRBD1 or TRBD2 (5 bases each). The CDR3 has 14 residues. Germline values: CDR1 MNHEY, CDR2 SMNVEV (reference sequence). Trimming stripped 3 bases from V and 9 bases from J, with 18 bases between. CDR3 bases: TGTGCCAGCAGTTTCATCTCCTCAGGGAGTTGGCAGTACTTC. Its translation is CASSFISSGSWQYF.

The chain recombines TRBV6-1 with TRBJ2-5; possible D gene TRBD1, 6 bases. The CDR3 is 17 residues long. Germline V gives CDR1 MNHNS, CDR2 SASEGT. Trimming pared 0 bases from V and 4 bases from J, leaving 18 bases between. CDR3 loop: CASSEASWDTLRETQYF. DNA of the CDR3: TGTGCCAGCAGTGAAGCGAGTTGGGACACTCTTCGAGAGACCCAGTACTTC.

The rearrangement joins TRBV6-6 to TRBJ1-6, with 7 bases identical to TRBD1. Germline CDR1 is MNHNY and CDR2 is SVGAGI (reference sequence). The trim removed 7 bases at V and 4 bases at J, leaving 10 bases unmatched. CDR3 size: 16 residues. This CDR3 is CASIETGTDYNSPLHF. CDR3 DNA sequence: TGTGCCAGCATCGAAACCGGGACAGATTATAATTCACCCCTCCACTTT.

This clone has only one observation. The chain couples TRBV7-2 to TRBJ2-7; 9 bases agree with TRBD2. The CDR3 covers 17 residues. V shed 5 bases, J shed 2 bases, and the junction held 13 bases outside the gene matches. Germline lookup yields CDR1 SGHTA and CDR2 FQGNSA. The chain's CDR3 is CASSQLVAGAPPYEQYF. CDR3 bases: TGTGCCAGCAGCCAATTGGTAGCGGGGGCTCCGCCCTACGAGCAGTACTTC.

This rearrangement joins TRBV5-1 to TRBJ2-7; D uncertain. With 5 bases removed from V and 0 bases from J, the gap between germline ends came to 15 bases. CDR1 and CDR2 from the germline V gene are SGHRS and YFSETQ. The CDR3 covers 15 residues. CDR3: CASSQNGPSSYEQYF. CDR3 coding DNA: TGCGCCAGCAGTCAGAACGGACCGAGCTCCTACGAGCAGTACTTC.

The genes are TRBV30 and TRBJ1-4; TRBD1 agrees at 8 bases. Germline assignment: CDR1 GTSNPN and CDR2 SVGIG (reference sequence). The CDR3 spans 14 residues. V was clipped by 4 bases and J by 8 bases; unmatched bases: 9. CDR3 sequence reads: CAWTRGQGLEKLFF. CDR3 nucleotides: TGTGCCTGGACCAGAGGACAGGGATTGGAAAAACTGTTTTTT.

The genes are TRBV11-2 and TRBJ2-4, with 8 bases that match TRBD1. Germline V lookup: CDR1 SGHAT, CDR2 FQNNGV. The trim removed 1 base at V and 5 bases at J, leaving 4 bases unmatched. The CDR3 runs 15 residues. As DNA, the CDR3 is TGTGCCAGCAGCTTAGGTCGACAGGGGCAAAACATTCAGTACTTC. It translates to CASSLGRQGQNIQYF.

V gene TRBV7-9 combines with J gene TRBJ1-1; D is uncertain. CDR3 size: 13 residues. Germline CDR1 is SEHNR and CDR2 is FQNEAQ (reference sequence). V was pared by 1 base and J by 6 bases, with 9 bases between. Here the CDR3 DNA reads TGTGCCAGCAGCTTAGTATTCGGTCCTGAAGCTTTCTTT. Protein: CASSLVFGPEAFF.

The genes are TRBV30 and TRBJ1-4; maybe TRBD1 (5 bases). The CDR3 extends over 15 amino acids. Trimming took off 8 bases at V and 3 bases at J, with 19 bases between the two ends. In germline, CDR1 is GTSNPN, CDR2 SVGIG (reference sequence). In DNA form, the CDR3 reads TGTGCCGTGGGGCAGATTAGGGCGGCTAATGAAAAACTGTTTTTT. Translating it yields CAVGQIRAANEKLFF. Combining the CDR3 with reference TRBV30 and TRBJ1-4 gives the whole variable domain SQTIHQWPATLVQPVGSPLSLECTVEGTSNPNLYWYRQAAGRGLQLLFYSVGIGQISSEVPQNLSASRPQDRQFILSSKKLLLSDSGFYLCAVGQIRAANEKLFFGSGTQLSVL.